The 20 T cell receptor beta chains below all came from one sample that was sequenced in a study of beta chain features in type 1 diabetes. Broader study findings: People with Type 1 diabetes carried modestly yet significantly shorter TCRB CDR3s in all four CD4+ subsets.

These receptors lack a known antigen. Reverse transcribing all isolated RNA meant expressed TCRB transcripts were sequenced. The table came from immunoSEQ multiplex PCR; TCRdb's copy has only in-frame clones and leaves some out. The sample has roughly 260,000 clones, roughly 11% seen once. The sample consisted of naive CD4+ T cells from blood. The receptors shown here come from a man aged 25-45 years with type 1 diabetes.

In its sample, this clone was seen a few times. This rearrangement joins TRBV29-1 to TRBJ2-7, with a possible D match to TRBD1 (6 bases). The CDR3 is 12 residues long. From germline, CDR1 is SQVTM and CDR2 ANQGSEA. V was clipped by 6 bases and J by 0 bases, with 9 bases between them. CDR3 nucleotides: TGCAGCGTATCACAGGGCTCCTACGAGCAGTACTTC. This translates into CSVSQGSYEQYF.

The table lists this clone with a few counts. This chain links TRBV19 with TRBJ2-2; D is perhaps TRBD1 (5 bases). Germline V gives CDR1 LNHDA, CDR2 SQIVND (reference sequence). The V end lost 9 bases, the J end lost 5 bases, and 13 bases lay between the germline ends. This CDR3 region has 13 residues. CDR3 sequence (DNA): TGTGCCAGCAACCCAGGGTTTACCGGGGAGCTGTTTTTT. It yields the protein CASNPGFTGELFF.

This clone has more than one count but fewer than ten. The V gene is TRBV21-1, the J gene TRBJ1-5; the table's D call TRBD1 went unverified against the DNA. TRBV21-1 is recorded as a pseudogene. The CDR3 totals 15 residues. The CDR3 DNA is TGTGCCAGCAGCGAGGACAGGGGAGGTAATCAGCCCCAGCATTTT. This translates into CASSEDRGGNQPQHF.

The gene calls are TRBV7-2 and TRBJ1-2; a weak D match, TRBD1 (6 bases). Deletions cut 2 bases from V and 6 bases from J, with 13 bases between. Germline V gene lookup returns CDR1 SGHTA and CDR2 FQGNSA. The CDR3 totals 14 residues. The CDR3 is CASSLPGVLHGYTF. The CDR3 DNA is TGTGCCAGCAGCTTACCAGGGGTATTACATGGCTACACCTTC.

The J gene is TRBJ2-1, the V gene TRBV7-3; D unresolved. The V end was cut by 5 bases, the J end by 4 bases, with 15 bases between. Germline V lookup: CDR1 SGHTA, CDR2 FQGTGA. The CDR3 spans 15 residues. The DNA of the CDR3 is TGTGCCAGCAGCCCCCGCCATCATCAGTACAATGAGCAGTTCTTC. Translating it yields CASSPRHHQYNEQFF.

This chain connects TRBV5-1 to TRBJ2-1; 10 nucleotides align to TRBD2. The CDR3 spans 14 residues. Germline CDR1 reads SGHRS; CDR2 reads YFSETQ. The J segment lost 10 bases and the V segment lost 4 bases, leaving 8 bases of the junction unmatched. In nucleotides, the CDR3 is TGCGCCAGCAGCGCAGCGGGGGGGAAAACCGAGCAGTTCTTC. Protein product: CASSAAGGKTEQFF. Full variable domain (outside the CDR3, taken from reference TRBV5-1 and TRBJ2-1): KAGVTQTPRYLIKTRGQQVTLSCSPISGHRSVSWYQQTPGQGLQFLFEYFSETQRNKGNFPGRFSGRQFSNSRSEMNVSTLELGDSALYLCASSAAGGKTEQFFGPGTRLTVL.

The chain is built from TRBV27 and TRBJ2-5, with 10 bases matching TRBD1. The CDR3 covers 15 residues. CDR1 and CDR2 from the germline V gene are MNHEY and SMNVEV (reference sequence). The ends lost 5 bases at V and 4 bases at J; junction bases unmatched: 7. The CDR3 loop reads CASSVDRGRGETQYF. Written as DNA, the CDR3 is TGTGCCAGCAGTGTCGACAGGGGGCGCGGAGAGACCCAGTACTTC.

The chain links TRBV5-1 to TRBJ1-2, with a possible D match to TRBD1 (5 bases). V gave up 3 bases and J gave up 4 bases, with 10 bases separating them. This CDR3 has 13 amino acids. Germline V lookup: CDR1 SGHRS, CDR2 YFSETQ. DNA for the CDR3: TGCGCCAGCAGCTCGACAGTGCCCTATGGCTACACCTTC. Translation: CASSSTVPYGYTF.

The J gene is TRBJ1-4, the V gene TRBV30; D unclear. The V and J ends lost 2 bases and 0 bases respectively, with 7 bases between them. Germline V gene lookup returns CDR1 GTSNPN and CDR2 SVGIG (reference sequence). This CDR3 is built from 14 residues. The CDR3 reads CAWSRGATNEKLFF. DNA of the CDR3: TGTGCCTGGAGTCGGGGAGCAACTAATGAAAAACTGTTTTTT.

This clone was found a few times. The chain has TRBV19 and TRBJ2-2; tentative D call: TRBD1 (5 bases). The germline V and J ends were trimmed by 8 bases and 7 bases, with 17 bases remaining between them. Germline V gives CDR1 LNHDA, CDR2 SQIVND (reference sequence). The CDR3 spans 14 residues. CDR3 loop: CASRFVDQGGELFF. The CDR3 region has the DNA TGTGCCAGTCGTTTCGTGGATCAGGGCGGGGAGCTGTTTTTT.

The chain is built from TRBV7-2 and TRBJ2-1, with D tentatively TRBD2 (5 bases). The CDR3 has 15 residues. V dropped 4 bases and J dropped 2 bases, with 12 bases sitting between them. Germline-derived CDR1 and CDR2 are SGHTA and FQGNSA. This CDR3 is CASSYAAGAYNEQFF. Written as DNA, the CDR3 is TGTGCCAGCAGCTATGCGGCGGGCGCCTACAATGAGCAGTTCTTC.

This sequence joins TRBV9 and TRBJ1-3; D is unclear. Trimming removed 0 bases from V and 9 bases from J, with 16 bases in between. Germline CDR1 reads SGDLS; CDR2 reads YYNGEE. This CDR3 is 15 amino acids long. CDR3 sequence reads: CASSVDMQASGTIYF. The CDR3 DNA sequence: TGTGCCAGCAGCGTAGATATGCAGGCCTCCGGCACCATATATTTT.

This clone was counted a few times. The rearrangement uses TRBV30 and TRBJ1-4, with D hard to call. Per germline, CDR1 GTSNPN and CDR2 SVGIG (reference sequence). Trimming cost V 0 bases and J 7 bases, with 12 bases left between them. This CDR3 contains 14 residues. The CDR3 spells CAWSVSRPGEKLFF. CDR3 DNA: TGTGCCTGGAGTGTAAGTCGTCCGGGTGAAAAACTGTTTTTT.

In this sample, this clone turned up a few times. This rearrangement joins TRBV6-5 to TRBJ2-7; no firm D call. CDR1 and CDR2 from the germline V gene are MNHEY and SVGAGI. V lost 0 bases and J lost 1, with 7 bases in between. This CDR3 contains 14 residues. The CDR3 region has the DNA TGTGCCAGCAGTTACTCGGGCATTTCCTACGAGCAGTACTTC. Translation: CASSYSGISYEQYF.

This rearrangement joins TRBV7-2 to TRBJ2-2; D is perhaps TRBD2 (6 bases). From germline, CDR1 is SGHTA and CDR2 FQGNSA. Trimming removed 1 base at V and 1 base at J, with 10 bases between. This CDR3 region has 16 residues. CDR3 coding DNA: TGTGCCAGCAGCTTAGGCGGGGTCATGAACACCGGGGAGCTGTTTTTT. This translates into CASSLGGVMNTGELFF.

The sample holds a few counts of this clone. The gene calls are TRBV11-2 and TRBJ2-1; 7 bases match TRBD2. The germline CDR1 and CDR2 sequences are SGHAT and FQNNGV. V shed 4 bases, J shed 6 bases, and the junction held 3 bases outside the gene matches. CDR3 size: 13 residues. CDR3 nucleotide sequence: TGTGCCAGCAGCTCGCTAGCGGCCAATGAGCAGTTCTTC. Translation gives CASSSLAANEQFF.

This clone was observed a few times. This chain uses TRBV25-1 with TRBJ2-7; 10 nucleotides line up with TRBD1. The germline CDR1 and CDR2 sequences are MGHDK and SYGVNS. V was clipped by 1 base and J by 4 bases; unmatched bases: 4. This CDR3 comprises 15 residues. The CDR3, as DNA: TGTGCCAGCAGTGAATCAGGGACAGGGGTATACGAGCAGTACTTC. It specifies CASSESGTGVYEQYF.

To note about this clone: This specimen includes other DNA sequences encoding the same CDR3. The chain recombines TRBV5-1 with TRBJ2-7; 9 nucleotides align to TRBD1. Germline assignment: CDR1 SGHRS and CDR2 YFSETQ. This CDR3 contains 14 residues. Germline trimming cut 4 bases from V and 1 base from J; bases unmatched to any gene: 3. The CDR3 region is CASSPGQGSYEQYF. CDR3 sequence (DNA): TGCGCCAGCAGCCCGGGACAGGGATCCTACGAGCAGTACTTC. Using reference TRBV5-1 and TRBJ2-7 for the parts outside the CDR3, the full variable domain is KAGVTQTPRYLIKTRGQQVTLSCSPISGHRSVSWYQQTPGQGLQFLFEYFSETQRNKGNFPGRFSGRQFSNSRSEMNVSTLELGDSALYLCASSPGQGSYEQYFGPGTRLTVT.

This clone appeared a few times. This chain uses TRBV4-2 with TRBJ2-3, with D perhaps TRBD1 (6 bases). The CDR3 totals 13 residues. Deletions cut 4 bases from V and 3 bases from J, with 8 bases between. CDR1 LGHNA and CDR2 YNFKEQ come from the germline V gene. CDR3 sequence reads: CASSPQGTDTQYF. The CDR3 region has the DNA TGTGCCAGCAGCCCACAGGGAACAGATACGCAGTATTTT.

Here the CDR3 DNA reads TGTGCCAGCAGAGATAAGGGGACTAGTGATGAGCAGTTCTTC. This encodes CASRDKGTSDEQFF. The chain links TRBV7-2 to TRBJ2-1; 8 nucleotides match TRBD2. Trimming took 6 bases from V and 8 from J; bases not matched to a gene: 9. Germline V gene data show CDR1 as SGHTA and CDR2 as FQGNSA. The CDR3 covers 14 residues.